These 2 T cell receptor beta chains originate from one sample sequenced in a study of T-cell reconstitution after alpha-beta-depleted transplantation in children. Using unique molecular identifiers, the investigators prepared the TCRbeta library. One entry per CDR3 protein results from TCRdb running MiXCR on the PCR reads. The data hold about 980,000 distinct CDR3 sequences, with 25% to 30% observed a single time. The starting material was PBMCs, mostly from graft donor cells, obtained 360 days after TCRalphabeta/CD19-depleted stem cell transplant. The receptors stem from a boy younger than two who had a stem cell transplant for SCID, so the T cells may come from the graft donor.

V and J are TRBV6-5 and TRBJ1-3; TRBD1 is a possible D gene (5 bases). V lost 0 bases and J 2 bases, leaving 8 bases between the germline ends. Germline V CDR1 and CDR2: MNHEY, SVGAGI. The CDR3 covers 15 residues. This CDR3 reads CASSYSGGAGNTIYF. CDR3 nucleotides: TGTGCCAGCAGTTACTCTGGAGGGGCTGGAAACACCATATATTTT.

In this sample, this clonotype turned up once. CDR3 sequence: CASSYTDRENNYGYTF. The CDR3 nucleotides are TGTGCCAGCAGTTACACCGACAGGGAGAACAACTATGGCTACACCTTC. The chain employs TRBV6-5 and TRBJ1-2; 7 nucleotides align to TRBD1. CDR3 size: 16 residues. V gave up 2 bases and J gave up 2 bases; unmatched junction bases: 8. Germline V lookup: CDR1 MNHEY, CDR2 SVGAGI.